The 24 T cell receptor beta chains below come from one sample, sequenced in a study of cytomegalovirus exposure and HLA in healthy donors. The PCR had 60 Vbeta and 13 Jbeta primers. This table comes from immunoSEQ multiplex PCR, and its TCRdb copy is limited to in-frame clones, with some not included. Here the sample spans about 77,000 clones, approximately 78% being singletons. Sequencing was carried out using PBMCs. These receptors came from a man aged 40-49 years in good health and CMV-seronegative.

This clone showed up just a few times. The chain uses TRBV5-1 and TRBJ1-6; TRBD1 agrees at 7 bases. The V gene's germline CDR1 is SGHRS and CDR2 YFSETQ. The ends lost 4 bases at V and 10 bases at J; junction bases unmatched: 11. This CDR3 has 15 residues. The CDR3 DNA sequence: TGCGCCAGCAGCCCGGGACAGTCGGTCGGATCACCCCTCCACTTT. The encoded protein is CASSPGQSVGSPLHF.

The V and J genes are TRBV7-2 and TRBJ2-5; D remains unclear. Germline CDR1 reads SGHTA; CDR2 reads FQGNSA. Trimming removed 5 bases at V and 2 bases at J, with 9 bases between. This CDR3 comprises 13 residues. For the CDR3, the DNA is TGTGCCAGCAGCCCCCTGAGACAAGAGACCCAGTACTTC. Translated, it gives CASSPLRQETQYF.

This clone has a single count. The chain uses TRBV11-1 and TRBJ1-4, with unresolved D. Trimming left V 5 bases short and J 4 bases short, with 17 bases between. Germline values: CDR1 SGHAT, CDR2 FQDESV (reference sequence). The CDR3 runs 16 residues. CDR3 in amino acids: CASSPADGNHNEKLFF. For the CDR3, the DNA is TGTGCCAGCAGCCCTGCGGACGGGAACCATAATGAAAAACTGTTTTTT. Based on the CDR3 plus reference TRBV11-1 and TRBJ1-4, the full variable domain is EAEVAQSPRYKITEKSQAVAFWCDPISGHATLYWYRQILGQGPELLVQFQDESVVDDSQLPKDRFSAERLKGVDSTLKIQPAELGDSAMYLCASSPADGNHNEKLFFGSGTQLSVL.

The J gene is TRBJ2-7, the V gene TRBV11-2; the D gene is possibly TRBD2 (5 bases). Germline CDR1 and CDR2: SGHAT and FQNNGV. This CDR3 is built from 14 residues. V was cut by 0 bases and J by 7 bases, with 13 bases left in between. CDR3 protein: CASSLDPTTGEQYF. The CDR3 region has the DNA TGTGCCAGCAGCTTAGACCCTACAACGGGAGAGCAGTACTTC.

This clone has just one count. The chain joins TRBV7-9 to TRBJ1-3, with TRBD1 matching over 9 bases. V was clipped by 10 bases and J by 0 bases; unmatched bases: 7. The CDR3 spans 15 residues. Germline-derived CDR1 and CDR2 are SEHNR and FQNEAQ (reference sequence). The CDR3 loop reads CATAGQGFSGNTIYF. For the CDR3, the DNA is TGTGCCACGGCGGGACAGGGATTCTCTGGAAACACCATATATTTT. Looking up the rest from reference TRBV7-9 and TRBJ1-3 gives the full variable domain: DTGVSQNPRHKITKRGQNVTFRCDPISEHNRLYWYRQTLGQGPEFLTYFQNEAQLEKSRLLSDRFSAERPKGSFSTLEIQRTEQGDSAMYLCATAGQGFSGNTIYFGEGSWLTVV.

Concerning this clone itself: No conserved phenylalanine or tryptophan is present at the end of the CDR3, so a read error is the likely explanation. The rearrangement joins TRBV29-1 to TRBJ2-7; D is ambiguous. Germline CDR1 and CDR2: SQVTM and ANQGSEA. The V end was cut by 7 bases, the J end by 0 bases, with 13 bases between. The CDR3 length is 13 residues. The CDR3 is CSGLRADSYEQYL. CDR3 DNA sequence: TGCAGCGGGCTAAGGGCGGACTCCTACGAGCAGTACCTC.

The chain is built from TRBV19 and TRBJ1-5; 10 bases align to TRBD1. Germline CDR1 and CDR2: LNHDA and SQIVND (reference sequence). With 5 bases clipped from V and 7 bases from J, the junction kept 8 bases outside the gene matches. The CDR3 sequence is 15 residues long. The chain's CDR3 is CASSPPGQGWQPQHF. CDR3 in DNA: TGTGCCAGTAGTCCACCGGGACAGGGGTGGCAGCCCCAGCATTTT.

The V call is TRBV6-1, the J call TRBJ1-2, with D tentatively TRBD1 (6 bases). This CDR3 is 15 amino acids long. Germline lookup yields CDR1 MNHNS and CDR2 SASEGT. V lost 6 bases, J lost 7 bases, and 21 bases lay in between. CDR3 loop: CASSPGHSGELGYTF. CDR3 coding DNA: TGTGCCAGCAGCCCCGGACACTCAGGGGAACTTGGCTACACCTTC.

DNA for the CDR3: TGTGCCAGCCGCCAACCGGGACAGGGAAACTATGGCTACACCTTC. Protein: CASRQPGQGNYGYTF. V gene TRBV6-6 combines with J gene TRBJ1-2, with 9 nucleotides matching TRBD1. This CDR3 spans 15 amino acids. The J segment lost 2 bases and the V segment lost 8 bases, leaving 9 bases of the junction unmatched. Germline lookup yields CDR1 MNHNY and CDR2 SVGAGI (reference sequence).

This clone has only one observation. The chain recombines TRBV6-6 with TRBJ2-3; D possibly corresponds to TRBD2 (5 bases). V was pared by 2 bases and J by 4 bases, with 7 bases between. CDR3 length: 13 amino acids. The germline gives CDR1 MNHNY, CDR2 SVGAGI (reference sequence). CDR3 DNA sequence: TGTGCCAGCAGTTACGTCGGGGCAGATACGCAGTATTTT. It yields the protein CASSYVGADTQYF.

The rearrangement joins TRBV2 to TRBJ2-5, with TRBD2 identical over 12 bases. The CDR3 sequence is 15 residues long. Unmatched junction bases numbered 8, after V lost 7 bases and J lost 5 bases. Germline CDR1 reads SNHLY; CDR2 reads FYNNEI. The CDR3 bases are TGTGCCAGCATTCCCACGGGACTAGCGGGCGAGACCCAGTACTTC. Its protein is CASIPTGLAGETQYF.

The chain has TRBV19 and TRBJ2-3, with 9 nucleotides matching TRBD2. Germline V gives CDR1 LNHDA, CDR2 SQIVND (reference sequence). The CDR3 runs to 16 residues. V lost 6 bases and J lost 4; bases outside the gene matches: 11. CDR3 sequence (DNA): TGTGCCAGTAGGGCCCCTGCGGGGGGGTTACCAGATACGCAGTATTTT. Its translation: CASRAPAGGLPDTQYF.

This chain uses TRBV11-2 with TRBJ2-5; TRBD1 is a possible D gene (6 bases). Trimming shortened V by 1 base and J by 4 bases, and 10 bases separated the two germline ends. The CDR3 sequence is 14 residues long. Per the germline V gene, CDR1 is SGHAT and CDR2 is FQNNGV. This CDR3 reads CASSLGQGPETQYF. The CDR3 coding sequence is TGTGCCAGCAGCTTAGGGCAGGGGCCAGAGACCCAGTACTTC.

This sequence joins TRBV7-9 and TRBJ2-1, with unresolved D. CDR3 length: 13 residues. Germline CDR1 is SEHNR and CDR2 is FQNEAQ (reference sequence). V dropped 1 base and J dropped 5 bases, with 6 bases sitting between them. The CDR3 sequence: CASSLGQNNEQFF. CDR3 in DNA: TGTGCCAGCAGCTTAGGGCAAAACAATGAGCAGTTCTTC.

This rearrangement joins TRBV4-1 to TRBJ2-1; 9 bases agree with TRBD2. Germline CDR1 reads MGHRA; CDR2 reads YSYEKL. V gave up 0 bases and J gave up 2 bases; unmatched junction bases: 5. This CDR3 region has 17 residues. CDR3 loop: CASSQDQAGGPYNEQFF. CDR3 sequence (DNA): TGCGCCAGCAGCCAAGACCAAGCGGGGGGCCCCTACAATGAGCAGTTCTTC.

The chain couples TRBV4-1 to TRBJ1-1; D gene uncertain. The V end was cut by 1 base, the J end by 11 bases, with 11 bases between. From germline, CDR1 is MGHRA and CDR2 YSYEKL. This CDR3 comprises 12 residues. CDR3 sequence: CASSQVSGRAFF. As DNA, the CDR3 is TGCGCCAGCAGCCAAGTTTCGGGTCGGGCTTTCTTT.

This clone turned up a few times. The chain carries TRBV18 and TRBJ1-1; 8 bases agree with TRBD1. The CDR3 consists of 12 residues. The V and J ends lost 6 bases and 8 bases, in that order; junction bases with no gene match: 5. The germline V gene encodes CDR1 KGHSH and CDR2 LQKENI. DNA of the CDR3: TGTGCCAGCTCGCCCAGACAGGGGGAAGCTTTCTTT. It is translated as CASSPRQGEAFF.

This rearrangement joins TRBV7-2 to TRBJ2-5; 7 bases match TRBD2. The CDR3 is 16 amino acids. Losses at the gene ends were 1 base for V and 4 bases for J; bases not matched to a gene: 9. In germline, CDR1 is SGHTA, CDR2 FQGNSA. CDR3 nucleotides: TGTGCCAGCAGCTTAGTGGAGGGAGGGGACGGAGAGACCCAGTACTTC. Its protein is CASSLVEGGDGETQYF.

In regard to this clone: The junction differs from germline at one of its ends, possibly a read error. The CDR3 here is CASSLASGLYNEQFF. In nucleotides, the CDR3 is TGTGCTAGCAGCTTAGCTAGCGGGCTATACAATGAGCAGTTCTTC. The rearrangement joins TRBV7-7 to TRBJ2-1; 8 nucleotides align to TRBD2. The CDR3 length is 15 residues. Germline CDR1 SSHAT, CDR2 FNYEAQ (reference sequence).

The rearrangement links TRBV4-3 to TRBJ2-7, with D perhaps TRBD2 (5 bases). Deletions cut 0 bases from V and 6 bases from J, with 12 bases between. Looked up from germline, CDR1 is LGHNA and CDR2 is YSLEER. The CDR3 loop spans 14 amino acids. CDR3 in amino acids: CASSQDSRGLEQYF. The CDR3 DNA is TGCGCCAGCAGCCAAGATAGTAGAGGGCTCGAGCAGTACTTC.

In regard to this clone: One end of the junction is discordant with germline, which a read error may explain. This sequence joins TRBV18 and TRBJ2-7; D may be TRBD1 (5 bases). The CDR3 loop spans 16 amino acids. Germline V gene lookup returns CDR1 KGHSH and CDR2 LQKENI. The CDR3 nucleotides are TGTGCCAGCTCACCACCGATGGGGCCCGACTCCCACGAGCAGTACTTC. Translated: CASSPPMGPDSHEQYF.

The chain is built from TRBV5-6 and TRBJ2-7, with TRBD2 identical over 7 bases. This CDR3 is 15 amino acids long. Germline V lookup: CDR1 SGHDT, CDR2 YYEEEE. With 1 base clipped from V and 2 bases from J, the junction kept 6 bases outside the gene matches. As DNA, the CDR3 is TGTGCCAGCAGCTTGTTGTGGGGGGGTACCTACGAGCAGTACTTC. Its translation: CASSLLWGGTYEQYF. The complete variable domain, with remaining parts taken from reference TRBV5-6 and TRBJ2-7, reads DAGVTQSPTHLIKTRGQQVTLRCSPKSGHDTVSWYQQALGQGPQFIFQYYEEEERQRGNFPDRFSGHQFPNYSSELNVNALLLGDSALYLCASSLLWGGTYEQYFGPGTRLTVT.

V is TRBV5-4 and J is TRBJ2-5, with D possibly TRBD2 on 5 matching bases. The CDR3 is 15 residues long. Germline CDR1 SGHNT, CDR2 YYREEE (reference sequence). V was shortened by 1 base and J by 5 bases, with 15 bases between the two germline ends. This chain's CDR3 is CASSLITSRGETQYF. CDR3 in DNA: TGTGCCAGCAGCTTGATTACAAGCCGAGGGGAGACCCAGTACTTC. Full variable domain (outside the CDR3, taken from reference TRBV5-4 and TRBJ2-5): ETGVTQSPTHLIKTRGQQVTLRCSSQSGHNTVSWYQQALGQGPQFIFQYYREEENGRGNFPPRFSGLQFPNYSSELNVNALELDDSALYLCASSLITSRGETQYFGPGTRLLVL.

The rearrangement links TRBV7-2 to TRBJ1-5; TRBD1 is a possible D gene (6 bases). Trimming shortened V by 2 bases and J by 4 bases, and 6 bases separated the two germline ends. CDR3 length: 13 residues. CDR1 SGHTA and CDR2 FQGNSA come from the germline V gene. CDR3 in DNA: TGTGCCAGCAGCTTACAGGGGAATCAGCCCCAGCATTTT. It encodes CASSLQGNQPQHF.